Listed below are T cell receptor beta chains from one sample, sequenced in a study of cytomegalovirus exposure and HLA in healthy donors. TCRdb's table, derived via immunoSEQ multiplex PCR, lists solely in-frame clones and lacks some. This sample has roughly 150,000 clones, with less than 10% found just once. Sequenced input: PBMCs. The origin of the receptors is a man aged 45-60 years in good health and CMV-seronegative. CDR3s include the opening cysteine and the closing phenylalanine or tryptophan. D genes are given only for firm matches. Some rows have no size entry. The others give once, few or many, or a class for an expanded clone.

CDR3 | DNA | V | size | D | J
CASSYPGLETQHF | TGTGCCAGCAGTTACCCGGGGTTAGAGACCCAGCATTTT | TRBV6-6 | - | - | TRBJ1-5
CASRDTPDSSGNTIYF | TGTGCCAGCAGGGATACACCTGACAGCTCTGGAAACACCATATATTTT | TRBV9 | - | - | TRBJ1-3
CASSYSRAPFDSPLHF | TGTGCCAGCAGTTACTCGCGGGCACCTTTTGATTCACCCCTCCACTTT | TRBV6-6 | - | - | TRBJ1-6
CSARPGDLETQYF | TGCAGCGCTAGGCCAGGGGATCTGGAGACCCAGTACTTC | TRBV29-1 | few | - | TRBJ2-5
CASSTRQGALYGYTF | TGTGCCAGCAGTACGAGACAGGGGGCATTATATGGCTACACCTTC | TRBV2 | few | TRBD1 | TRBJ1-2
CASRGQNSGNTIYF | TGTGCCAGCAGAGGACAGAACTCTGGAAACACCATATATTTT | TRBV2 | - | - | TRBJ1-3
CASSYGTASYNEQFF | TGTGCCAGCAGCTACGGGACAGCCTCCTACAATGAGCAGTTCTTC | TRBV7-3 | few | TRBD1 | TRBJ2-1
CASSIGGSTDTQYF | TGTGCCAGTAGTATCGGGGGGAGCACAGATACGCAGTATTTT | TRBV19 | few | TRBD2 | TRBJ2-3
CASSLGDTEAFF | TGTGCCAGCAGTTTGGGAGACACTGAAGCTTTCTTT | TRBV28 | - | - | TRBJ1-1
CASSPTPLGGEVSYEQYF | TGCGCCAGCAGCCCAACACCATTGGGGGGGGAGGTATCCTACGAGCAGTACTTC | TRBV4-1 | - | TRBD2 | TRBJ2-7
CASRPGGTNTDTQYF | TGTGCCAGCCGACCGGGGGGGACCAACACAGATACGCAGTATTTT | TRBV7-3 | - | TRBD2 | TRBJ2-3
CASSQDGLTANEQFF | TGCGCCAGCAGCCAAGACGGACTAACCGCCAATGAGCAGTTCTTC | TRBV4-1 | once | - | TRBJ2-1
CASGLGENFAYNEQFF | TGTGCTAGTGGTTTAGGGGAAAACTTCGCCTACAATGAGCAGTTCTTC | TRBV12-5 | few | - | TRBJ2-1
CATSRGSGGRAVSYEQYF | TGTGCCACCAGCAGGGGGAGTGGCGGGAGGGCCGTTTCCTACGAGCAGTACTTC | TRBV15 | few | TRBD2 | TRBJ2-7
CASSVRNTDTQYF | TGTGCCAGCAGCGTACGGAACACAGATACTCAGTATTTT | TRBV9 | - | - | TRBJ2-3